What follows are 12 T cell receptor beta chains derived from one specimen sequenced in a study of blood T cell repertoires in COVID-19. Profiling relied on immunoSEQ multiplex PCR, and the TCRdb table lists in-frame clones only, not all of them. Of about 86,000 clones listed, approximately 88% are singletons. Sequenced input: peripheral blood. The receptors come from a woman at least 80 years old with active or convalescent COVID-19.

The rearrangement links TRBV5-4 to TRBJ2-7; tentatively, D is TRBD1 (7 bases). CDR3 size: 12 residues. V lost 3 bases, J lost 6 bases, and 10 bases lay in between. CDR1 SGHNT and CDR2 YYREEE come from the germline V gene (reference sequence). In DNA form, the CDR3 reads TGTGCCAGCAGCTCGCAGGGGGGCGAGCAGTACTTC. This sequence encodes CASSSQGGEQYF.

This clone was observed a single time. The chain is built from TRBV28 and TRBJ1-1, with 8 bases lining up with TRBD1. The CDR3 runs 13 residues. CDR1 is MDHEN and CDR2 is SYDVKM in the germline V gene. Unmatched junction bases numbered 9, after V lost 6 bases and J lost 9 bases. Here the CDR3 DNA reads TGTGCCAGCAGCCCTCCTGACAGGGGAAAAGCTTTCTTT. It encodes CASSPPDRGKAFF. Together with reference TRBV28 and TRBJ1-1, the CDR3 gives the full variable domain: DVKVTQSSRYLVKRTGEKVFLECVQDMDHENMFWYRQDPGLGLRLIYFSYDVKMKEKGDIPEGYSVSREKKERFSLILESASTNQTSMYLCASSPPDRGKAFFGQGTRLTVV.

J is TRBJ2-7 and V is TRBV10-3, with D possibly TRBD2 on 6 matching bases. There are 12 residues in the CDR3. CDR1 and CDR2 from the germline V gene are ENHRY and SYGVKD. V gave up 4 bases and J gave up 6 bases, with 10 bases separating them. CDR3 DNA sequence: TGTGCCATCAGTGTGGGAGGCTCCGAGCAGTACTTC. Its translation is CAISVGGSEQYF.

CDR3 coding DNA: TGTGCCAGCAGCCTCGCGGGAGGGACCTACGAGCAGTACTTC. The encoded protein is CASSLAGGTYEQYF. V and J are TRBV5-4 and TRBJ2-7; 9 nucleotides align to TRBD2. J was trimmed by 2 bases and V by 4 bases; bases with no gene match: 4. The CDR3 is 14 amino acids. Germline V lookup: CDR1 SGHNT, CDR2 YYREEE (reference sequence).

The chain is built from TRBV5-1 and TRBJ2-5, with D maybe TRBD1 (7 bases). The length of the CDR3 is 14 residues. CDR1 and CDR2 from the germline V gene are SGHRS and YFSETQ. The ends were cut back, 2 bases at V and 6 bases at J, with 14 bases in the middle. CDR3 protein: CASSLGGGSKTQYF. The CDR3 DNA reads TGCGCCAGCAGCTTAGGAGGGGGCTCGAAGACCCAGTACTTC. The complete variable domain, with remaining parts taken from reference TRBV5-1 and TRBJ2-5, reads KAGVTQTPRYLIKTRGQQVTLSCSPISGHRSVSWYQQTPGQGLQFLFEYFSETQRNKGNFPGRFSGRQFSNSRSEMNVSTLELGDSALYLCASSLGGGSKTQYFGPGTRLLVL.

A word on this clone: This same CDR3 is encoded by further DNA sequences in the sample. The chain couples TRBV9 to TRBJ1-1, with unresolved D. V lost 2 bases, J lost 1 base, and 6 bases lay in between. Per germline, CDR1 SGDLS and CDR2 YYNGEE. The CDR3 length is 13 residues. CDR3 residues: CASSVTGNTEAFF. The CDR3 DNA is TGTGCCAGCAGCGTTACTGGGAACACTGAAGCTTTCTTT. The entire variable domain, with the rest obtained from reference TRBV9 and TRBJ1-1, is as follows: DSGVTQTPKHLITATGQRVTLRCSPRSGDLSVYWYQQSLDQGLQFLIQYYNGEERAKGNILERFSAQQFPDLHSELNLSSLELGDSALYFCASSVTGNTEAFFGQGTRLTVV.

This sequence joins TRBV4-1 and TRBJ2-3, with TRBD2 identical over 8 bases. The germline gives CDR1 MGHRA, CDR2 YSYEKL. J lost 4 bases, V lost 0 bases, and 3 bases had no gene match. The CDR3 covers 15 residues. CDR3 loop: CASSQDGLAPDTQYF. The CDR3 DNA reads TGCGCCAGCAGCCAAGACGGACTAGCCCCAGATACGCAGTATTTT.

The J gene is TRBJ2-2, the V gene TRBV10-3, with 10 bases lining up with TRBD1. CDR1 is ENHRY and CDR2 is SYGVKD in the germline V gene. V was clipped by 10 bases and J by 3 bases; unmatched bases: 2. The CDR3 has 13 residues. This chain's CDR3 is CATGQGDTGELFF. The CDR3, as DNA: TGTGCCACAGGACAGGGGGACACCGGGGAGCTGTTTTTT.

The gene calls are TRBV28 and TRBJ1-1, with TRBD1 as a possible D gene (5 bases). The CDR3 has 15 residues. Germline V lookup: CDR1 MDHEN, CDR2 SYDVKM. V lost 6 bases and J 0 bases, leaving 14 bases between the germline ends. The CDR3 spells CASSHLGGMNTEAFF. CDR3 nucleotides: TGTGCCAGCAGCCACCTGGGGGGTATGAACACTGAAGCTTTCTTT.

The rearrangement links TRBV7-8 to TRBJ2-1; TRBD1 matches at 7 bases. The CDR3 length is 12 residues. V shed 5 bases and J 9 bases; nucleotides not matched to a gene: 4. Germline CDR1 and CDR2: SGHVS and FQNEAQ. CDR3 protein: CASSAQGFEQFF. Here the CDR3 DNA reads TGTGCCAGCAGCGCACAGGGGTTTGAGCAGTTCTTC.

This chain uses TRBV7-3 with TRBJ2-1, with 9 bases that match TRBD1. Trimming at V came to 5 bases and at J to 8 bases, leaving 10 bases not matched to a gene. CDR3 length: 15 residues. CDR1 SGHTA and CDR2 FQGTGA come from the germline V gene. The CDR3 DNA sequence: TGTGCCAGCAGCCGCACCGGGACAGGGACCCATGAGCAGTTCTTC. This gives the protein CASSRTGTGTHEQFF.

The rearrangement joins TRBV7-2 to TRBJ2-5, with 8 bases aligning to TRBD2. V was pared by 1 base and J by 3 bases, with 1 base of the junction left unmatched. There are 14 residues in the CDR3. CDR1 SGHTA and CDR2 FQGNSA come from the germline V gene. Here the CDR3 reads CASSLGGGKETQYF. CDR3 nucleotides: TGTGCCAGCAGCTTAGGCGGGGGGAAAGAGACCCAGTACTTC.